This T cell receptor beta chain was recorded in a study of OX40 agonist ivuxolimab in advanced cancers. Across the study: Patients were roughly 87% male with ages roughly 20 to 80, mean around 58. Prior anti-PD-1, anti-PD-L1 or anti-CTLA-4 therapy did not bar entry, and approximately 40% had some.

V was shortened by 3 bases and J by 1 base, with 7 bases between the two germline ends. The CDR3 length is 13 residues. CDR1 is SGDLS, CDR2 YYNGEE, per germline. Profiled with immunoSEQ multiplex PCR; TCRdb holds only in-frame clones, not every one. The sample includes some 98,000 clones, around 87% of them seen just once. About this clone: Its cognate antigen is unknown.

General observations from the study: Fewer expanded clones were found on average in CD4+ than in CD8+ T cells.

The sampling schedule covered blood at baseline, cycle 4 day 1, and cycle 7 day 1. This sample comprised CD4+ or CD8+ T cells sorted from blood, obtained in a trial of the OX40 agonist ivuxolimab. V usage is TRBV9 and J usage is TRBJ1-1; D gene unclear. The receptor was isolated from an adult with an advanced solid tumor such as melanoma, head and neck, liver or kidney cancer. Here the CDR3 reads CASSGLGNTEAFF. In DNA, the CDR3 is TGTGCCAGCAGCGGATTAGGGAACACTGAAGCTTTCTTT.